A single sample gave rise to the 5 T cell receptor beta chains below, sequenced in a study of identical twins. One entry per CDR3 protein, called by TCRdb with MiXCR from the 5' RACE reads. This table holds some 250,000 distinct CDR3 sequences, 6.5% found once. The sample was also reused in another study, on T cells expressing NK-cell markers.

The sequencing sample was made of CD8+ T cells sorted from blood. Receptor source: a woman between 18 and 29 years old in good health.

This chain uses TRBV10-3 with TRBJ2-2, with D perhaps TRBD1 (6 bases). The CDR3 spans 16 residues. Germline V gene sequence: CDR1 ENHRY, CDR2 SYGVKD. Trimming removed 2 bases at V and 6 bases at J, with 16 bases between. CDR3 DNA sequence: TGTGCCATCAGTGAGCTTGGGGACCAGGGGCCCGGGGAGCTGTTTTTT. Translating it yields CAISELGDQGPGELFF.

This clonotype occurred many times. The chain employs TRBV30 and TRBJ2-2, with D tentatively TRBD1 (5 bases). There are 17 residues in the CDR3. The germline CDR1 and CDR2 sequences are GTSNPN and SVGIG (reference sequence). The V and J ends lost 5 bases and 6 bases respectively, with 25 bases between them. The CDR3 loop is CAWVEVGHPTWAGELFF. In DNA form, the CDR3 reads TGTGCCTGGGTCGAAGTAGGACATCCTACGTGGGCCGGGGAGCTGTTTTTT.

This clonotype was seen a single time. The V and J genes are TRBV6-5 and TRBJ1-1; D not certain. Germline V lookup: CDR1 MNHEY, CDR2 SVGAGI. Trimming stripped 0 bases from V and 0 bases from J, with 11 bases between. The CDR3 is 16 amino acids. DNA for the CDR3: TGTGCCAGCAGTTACTCGTCCGGGGTCATGAACACTGAAGCTTTCTTT. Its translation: CASSYSSGVMNTEAFF.

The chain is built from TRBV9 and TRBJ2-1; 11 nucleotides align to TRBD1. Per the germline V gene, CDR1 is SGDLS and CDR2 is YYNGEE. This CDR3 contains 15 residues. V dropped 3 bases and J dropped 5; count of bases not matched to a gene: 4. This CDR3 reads CASSGSDRGHNEQFF. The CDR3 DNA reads TGTGCCAGCAGCGGATCGGACAGGGGGCACAATGAGCAGTTCTTC.

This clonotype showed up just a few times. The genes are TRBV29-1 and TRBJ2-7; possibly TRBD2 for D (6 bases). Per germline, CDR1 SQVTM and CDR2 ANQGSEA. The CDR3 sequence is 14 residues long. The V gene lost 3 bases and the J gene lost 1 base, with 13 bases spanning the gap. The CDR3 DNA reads TGCAGCGTTGATGGCGGGACGGGTTCCTACGAGCAGTACTTC. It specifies CSVDGGTGSYEQYF.